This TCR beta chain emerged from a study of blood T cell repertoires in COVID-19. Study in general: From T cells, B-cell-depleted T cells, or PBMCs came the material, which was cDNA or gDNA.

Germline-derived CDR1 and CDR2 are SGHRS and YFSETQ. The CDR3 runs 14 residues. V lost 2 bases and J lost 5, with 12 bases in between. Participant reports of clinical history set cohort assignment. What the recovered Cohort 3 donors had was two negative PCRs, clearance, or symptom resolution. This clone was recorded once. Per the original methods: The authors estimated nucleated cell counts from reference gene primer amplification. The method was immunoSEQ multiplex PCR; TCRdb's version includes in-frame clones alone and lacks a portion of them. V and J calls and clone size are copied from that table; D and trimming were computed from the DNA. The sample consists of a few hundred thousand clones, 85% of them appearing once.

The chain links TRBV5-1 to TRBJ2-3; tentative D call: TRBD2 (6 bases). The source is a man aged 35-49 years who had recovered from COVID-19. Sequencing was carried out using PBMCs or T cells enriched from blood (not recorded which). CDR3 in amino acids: CASSLAGAGDTQYF. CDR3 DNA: TGCGCCAGCAGCTTAGCTGGAGCGGGAGATACGCAGTATTTT.